This TCR beta chain was documented in a study of blood T cell repertoires in COVID-19. Per the authors' pipeline: Nucleated cell counts were estimated from reference gene primer amplification. The data were produced by immunoSEQ multiplex PCR, yet TCRdb's version contains in-frame clones alone and is incomplete. V, J and clone size were drawn from that table, and D and trimming were deduced from the DNA. The sample records about 260,000 clones, 75% to 95% being singletons. V lost 8 bases, J lost 4 bases, and 15 bases lay in between. CDR3 size: 13 residues. Germline values: CDR1 SNHLY, CDR2 FYNNEI. The TCR sequence derives from a person between 18 and 30 years old with COVID-19, enrolled during active disease. The chain has TRBV2 and TRBJ2-7; D unclear. The sequenced material came from peripheral blood. The CDR3 sequence: CASAKTWQYEQYF. CDR3 bases: TGTGCCAGCGCCAAAACATGGCAGTACGAGCAGTACTTC.